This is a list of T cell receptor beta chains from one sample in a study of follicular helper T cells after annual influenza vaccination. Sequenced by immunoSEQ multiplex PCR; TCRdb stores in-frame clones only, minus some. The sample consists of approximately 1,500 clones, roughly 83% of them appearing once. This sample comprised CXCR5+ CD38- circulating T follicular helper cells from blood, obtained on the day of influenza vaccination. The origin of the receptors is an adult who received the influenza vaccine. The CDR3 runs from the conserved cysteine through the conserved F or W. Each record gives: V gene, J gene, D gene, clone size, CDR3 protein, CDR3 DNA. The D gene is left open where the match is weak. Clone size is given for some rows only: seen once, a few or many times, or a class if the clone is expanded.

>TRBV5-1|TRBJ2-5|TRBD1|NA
CASSRDREETQYF
TGCGCCAGCAGCCGGGACAGAGAAGAGACCCAGTACTTC
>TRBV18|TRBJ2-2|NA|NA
CASSTGQNGELFF
TGTGCCAGCTCAACGGGACAAAACGGGGAGCTGTTTTTT
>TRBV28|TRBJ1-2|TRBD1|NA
CASSPGTGLYGYTF
TGTGCCAGCAGCCCAGGGACAGGCCTCTATGGCTACACCTTC
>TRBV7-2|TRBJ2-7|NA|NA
CASSNHYEQYF
TGTGCCAGCAGCAACCATTACGAGCAGTACTTC
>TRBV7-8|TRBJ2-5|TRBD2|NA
CASSLVSSGRRRMGQETQYF
TGTGCCAGCAGCTTAGTGAGTAGCGGGCGGCGGAGGATGGGACAAGAGACCCAGTACTTC
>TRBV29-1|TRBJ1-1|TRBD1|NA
CSAGQGAVEAFF
TGCAGCGCAGGACAGGGCGCAGTTGAAGCTTTCTTT
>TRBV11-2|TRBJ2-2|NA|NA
CASSLGPAAPGELFF
TGTGCCAGCAGCTTAGGGCCCGCAGCCCCCGGGGAGCTGTTTTTT
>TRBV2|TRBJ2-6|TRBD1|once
CASRVGGQGSGANVLTF
TGTGCCAGTAGGGTGGGGGGACAGGGCTCTGGGGCCAACGTCCTGACTTTC
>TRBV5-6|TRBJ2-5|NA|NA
CASTLMGETQYF
TGTGCCAGCACTCTAATGGGCGAGACCCAGTACTTC
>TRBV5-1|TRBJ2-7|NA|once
CASSLQVEVGRYEQYF
TGCGCCAGCAGCTTGCAGGTCGAAGTCGGAAGGTACGAGCAGTACTTC
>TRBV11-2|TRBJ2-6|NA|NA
CASSSTFSGANVLTF
TGTGCCAGCAGCTCAACCTTCTCTGGGGCCAACGTCCTGACTTTC
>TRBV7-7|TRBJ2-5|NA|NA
CASSQGRPQAETQYF
TGTGCTAGCAGTCAGGGGAGGCCCCAAGCGGAGACCCAGTACTTC
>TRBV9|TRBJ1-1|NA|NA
CASNPVSLNTEAFF
TGTGCCAGCAACCCAGTCTCGCTGAACACTGAAGCTTTCTTT
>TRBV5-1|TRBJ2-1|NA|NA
CASSLSPEGYEQFF
TGCGCCAGCAGCTTGTCCCCCGAGGGGTATGAGCAGTTCTTC
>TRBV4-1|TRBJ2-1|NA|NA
CASSREGGSYNEQFF
TGCGCCAGCAGCCGGGAGGGGGGCTCCTACAATGAGCAGTTCTTC
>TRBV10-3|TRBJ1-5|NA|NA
CAISESEGNNQPQHF
TGTGCCATCAGTGAGTCCGAAGGAAACAATCAGCCCCAGCATTTT
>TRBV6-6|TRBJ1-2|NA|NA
CASSYSIQSYTF
TGTGCCAGCAGTTACTCGATCCAGAGCTACACCTTC
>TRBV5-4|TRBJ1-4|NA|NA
CASSPGWGKEKLFF
TGTGCCAGCAGCCCGGGGTGGGGGAAGGAAAAACTGTTTTTT
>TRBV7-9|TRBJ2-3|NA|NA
CASSTRQGGRTDTQYF
TGTGCCAGCAGCACACGTCAGGGAGGAAGGACAGATACGCAGTATTTT
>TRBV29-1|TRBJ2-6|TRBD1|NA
CSVTGQPGGANVLTF
TGCAGCGTAACGGGACAGCCTGGTGGGGCCAACGTCCTGACTTTC
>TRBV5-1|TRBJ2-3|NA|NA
CASFKGGSTDTQYF
TGCGCCAGCTTCAAGGGCGGTAGCACAGATACGCAGTATTTT
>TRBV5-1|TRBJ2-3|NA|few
CASSLGQNTDTQYF
TGCGCCAGCAGCTTGGGACAGAACACAGATACGCAGTATTTT
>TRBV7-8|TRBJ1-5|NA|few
CASSRDRNDQPQHF
TGTGCCAGCAGTCGTGACAGGAACGATCAGCCCCAGCATTTT
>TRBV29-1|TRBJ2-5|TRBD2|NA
CSSSRGGRETQYF
TGCAGCTCTTCGCGGGGGGGGAGAGAGACCCAGTACTTC
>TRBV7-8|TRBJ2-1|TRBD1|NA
CASSLARGRGDEQFF
TGTGCCAGCAGCTTAGCCAGGGGGCGCGGGGACGAGCAGTTCTTC
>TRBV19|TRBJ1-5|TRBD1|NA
CASSNRDRGLRQPQHF
TGTGCCAGTAGTAACCGGGACAGGGGGCTGAGACAGCCCCAGCATTTT
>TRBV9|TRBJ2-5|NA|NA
CASSVEDWKTQYF
TGTGCCAGCAGCGTAGAGGACTGGAAGACCCAGTACTTC
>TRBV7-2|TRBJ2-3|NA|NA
CASSLGLAPTDTQYF
TGTGCCAGCAGCTTAGGGCTAGCGCCCACAGATACGCAGTATTTT